This T cell receptor beta chain is drawn from a study of blood T cell repertoires in COVID-19. In the study overall: Specimens from acute and convalescent COVID-19 originated in the United States, Italy and Spain. T cells, B-cell-depleted T cells, or PBMCs supplied cDNA or gDNA.

Generated by immunoSEQ multiplex PCR, the TCRdb table keeps only in-frame clones and is missing some. The sample lists about 270,000 clones; 75% to 90% were seen once. Germline CDR1 and CDR2: SGHRS and YFSETQ. The CDR3 consists of 14 residues. Trimming removed 0 bases at V and 4 bases at J, with 10 bases between. The specimen sequenced was peripheral blood. The V call is TRBV5-1, the J call TRBJ1-1; no clear D. This receptor was taken from a human donor in a cohort sampled during active COVID-19. The CDR3 region is CASSLVGGPTEAFF. The DNA of the CDR3 is TGCGCCAGCAGCTTGGTGGGAGGCCCCACTGAAGCTTTCTTT. Full variable domain (remainder filled in from reference TRBV5-1 and TRBJ1-1): KAGVTQTPRYLIKTRGQQVTLSCSPISGHRSVSWYQQTPGQGLQFLFEYFSETQRNKGNFPGRFSGRQFSNSRSEMNVSTLELGDSALYLCASSLVGGPTEAFFGQGTRLTVV.